A single sample gave rise to the 2 T cell receptor beta chains below, sequenced in a study of T cells in narcolepsy. Some clones are missing from TCRdb's copy, which holds only in-frame ones; the method was immunoSEQ multiplex PCR. The sample records roughly 23,000 clones, over 70% being singletons. The material sequenced was memory (CD45RA-) CD4+ T cells from blood. These receptors all come from a human donor in good health.

This clone was counted once. The chain recombines TRBV10-3 with TRBJ1-2; D may be TRBD1 (5 bases). The CDR3 runs 11 residues. CDR1 is ENHRY, CDR2 SYGVKD, per germline. V lost 6 bases and J lost 5, with 7 bases in between. CDR3 DNA sequence: TGTGCCATCAGGCAGGGATATGGCTACACCTTC. Translating gives CAIRQGYGYTF.

This sequence joins TRBV2 and TRBJ2-7, with 12 bases identical to TRBD1. Germline CDR1 SNHLY, CDR2 FYNNEI. The V and J ends lost 0 bases and 6 bases, in that order; junction bases with no gene match: 3. The CDR3 loop spans 15 amino acids. This chain's CDR3 is CASSEAGTGGSEQYF. CDR3 bases: TGTGCCAGCAGTGAAGCCGGGACAGGGGGCTCCGAGCAGTACTTC.